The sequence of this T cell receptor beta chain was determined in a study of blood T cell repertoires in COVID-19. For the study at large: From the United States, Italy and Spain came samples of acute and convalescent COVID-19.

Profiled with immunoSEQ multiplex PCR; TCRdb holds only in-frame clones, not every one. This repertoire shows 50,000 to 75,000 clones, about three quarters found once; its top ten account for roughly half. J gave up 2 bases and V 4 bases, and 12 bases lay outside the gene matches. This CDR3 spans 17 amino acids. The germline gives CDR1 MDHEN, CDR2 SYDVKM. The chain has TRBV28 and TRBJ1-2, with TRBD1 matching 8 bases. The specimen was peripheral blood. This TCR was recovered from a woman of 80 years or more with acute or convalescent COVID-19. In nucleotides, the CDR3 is TGTGCCAGCAGTTCCTATAATGACAGGGGACGGAACTATGGCTACACCTTC. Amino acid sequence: CASSSYNDRGRNYGYTF.